Below, 7 T cell receptor beta chains from the same sample are listed, as sequenced in a study of shared clonotypes between healthy human individuals. TCRdb's table, derived via immunoSEQ multiplex PCR, lists solely in-frame clones and lacks some. The table records hundreds of thousands of clones, 75% to 85% of them present only once. The source material was PBMCs. Every receptor here comes from a woman in her forties in good health. Some clones in this sample may be carry-over from other donors' samples.

The chain joins TRBV6-4 to TRBJ2-1; D may correspond to TRBD1 or TRBD2 (5 bases each). With 9 bases removed from V and 2 bases from J, the gap between germline ends came to 11 bases. This CDR3 is built from 13 residues. Germline assignment: CDR1 MRHNA and CDR2 SNTAGT. The CDR3 DNA sequence: TGTGCCAGAATCGGGACCACCTACAATGAGCAGTTCTTC. This encodes CARIGTTYNEQFF.

This clone was found a few times. The J gene is TRBJ2-2, the V gene TRBV11-2; TRBD1 agrees at 7 bases. The CDR3 is 15 amino acids. J gave up 8 bases and V 1 base, and 7 bases lay outside the gene matches. From germline, CDR1 is SGHAT and CDR2 FQNNGV. The CDR3 loop reads CASSLGYRGAGELFF. The CDR3 DNA sequence: TGTGCCAGCAGCTTAGGTTACAGGGGAGCGGGGGAGCTGTTTTTT.

The CDR3 sequence: CASSVGQLNTEAFF. CDR3 nucleotides: TGTGCCAGCAGCGTGGGACAGCTGAACACTGAAGCTTTCTTT. The V gene is TRBV5-8, the J gene TRBJ1-1; TRBD1 matches 7 bases. Per the germline V gene, CDR1 is SGHTS and CDR2 is YDEGEE. The CDR3 is made up of 14 amino acids. V dropped 4 bases and J dropped 0; count of bases not matched to a gene: 3.

This clone was observed once. This sample includes further DNA sequences coding for the same CDR3. The chain recombines TRBV2 with TRBJ1-1; D is unclear. Trimming shortened V by 1 base and J by 0 bases, and 3 bases separated the two germline ends. Germline assignment: CDR1 SNHLY and CDR2 FYNNEI. The length of the CDR3 is 13 residues. The CDR3 region has the DNA TGTGCCAGCAGTGAAGGTCTGAACACTGAAGCTTTCTTT. This sequence encodes CASSEGLNTEAFF.

This sequence joins TRBV30 and TRBJ1-2; D might be TRBD1 (6 bases). Germline V gene sequence: CDR1 GTSNPN, CDR2 SVGIG (reference sequence). Trimming cost V 1 base and J 7 bases, with 13 bases left between them. CDR3 length: 13 residues. For the CDR3, the DNA is TGTGCCTGGAGTGCGTTACAGGGAAGTGGCTACACCTTC. This encodes CAWSALQGSGYTF.

The chain is built from TRBV5-6 and TRBJ2-1; D is tentatively TRBD1 or TRBD2 (6 bases each). CDR1 and CDR2 (germline): SGHDT, YYEEEE. V gave up 0 bases and J gave up 12 bases, with 16 bases separating them. The CDR3 totals 14 residues. CDR3 nucleotides: TGTGCCAGCAGCTTGGCCGGGGGCTGGTTGGGGCAGTTCTTC. Encoded protein: CASSLAGGWLGQFF.

The rearrangement links TRBV25-1 to TRBJ2-7; 10 nucleotides align to TRBD2. Unmatched junction bases numbered 15, after V lost 5 bases and J lost 2 bases. Germline CDR1 and CDR2: MGHDK and SYGVNS. This CDR3 comprises 18 residues. CDR3 bases: TGTGCCAGCAGTCCCTTACCACGGATAGCGGGAGGAGCCTACGAGCAGTACTTC. Its protein is CASSPLPRIAGGAYEQYF.